This T cell receptor beta chain was profiled in a study of blood T cell repertoires in COVID-19 (dated by TCRdb to about 2020). For the wider study: The collaborator samples originated in the United States, Italy and Spain and spanned the acute and convalescent phases of COVID-19. The material from the prospective study consisted of cDNA or gDNA derived from T cells, B-cell-depleted T cells, or PBMCs. The samples were drawn from two sources: the first 160 participants of the ongoing ImmuneRACE study, and 1,200 or so subjects contributed by 6 global collaborators. The repertoires were released in a freely available public database intended as a resource for research on the immune response to SARS-CoV-2. The dataset comprised deeply sampled blood TCRbeta repertoires from subjects exposed to, actively infected with, or recovered from COVID-19. Sample metadata almost always included a de-identified subject ID, COVID-19 status, age in years and sex. HLA class I and class II types, where available, came from metadata supplied by the sample provider rather than from assay-based typing.

The immunoSEQ Assay, a bias-controlled multiplex PCR, was used to amplify TCRbeta CDR3 regions from genomic DNA. As for the authors' bioinformatics: The number of nucleated cells in each sample was estimated from the amplification of reference gene primers within the assay. Sequence reads were collapsed and filtered to measure the absolute abundance of every unique TCRbeta CDR3 rearrangement. For each sample, productive Simpson clonality was calculated by taking the square root of Simpson's diversity index across productive rearrangements. TCRdb provides this immuneACCESS table in a form limited to in-frame rearrangements. Some clones are lacking; in checked studies, under half of them reflect an unresolved V gene, and why the rest are absent is not known. V, J and clone size reflect that table, while D and trimming were determined from the DNA. For this sample there are approximately 230,000 clones; more than 65% appear just once. The ten largest clonotypes hold around 4.1% of the sample.

Collaborating institutions collected whole blood in K2EDTA tubes following their own protocols. For TCRbeta analysis, collaborators shipped samples as frozen whole blood, isolated PBMCs, or DNA extracted from either of those sample types. General findings and caveats noted by the study authors: How much clinical and demographic metadata was included differed by source and by participant, and the metadata was provided uncurated.

As encoded in the germline V gene, CDR1 is MDHEN while CDR2 is SYDVKM. Measured from the cysteine to the phenylalanine, the CDR3 is 13 residues long. Only the CDR3 DNA is retained, 39 bases long and in frame from the first base. Relative to germline, V is 6 bases shorter and J is 7 bases shorter, with 10 bases between their ends. This clone is a singleton in its sample. The specificity of this receptor is unknown. Base qualities are not recorded, but no much larger clone differs from it by a single base. What was sequenced was peripheral blood. This clonotype was sampled from a woman between 35 and 50 years old with active or convalescent COVID-19. This receptor chain uses TRBV28 and TRBJ1-6, and TRBD1 may be the D gene, going by 6 matching bases. The CDR3 sequence is CASRGTGNSPLHF. The DNA reads as follows: TGTGCCAGCAGGGGTACAGGGAATTCACCCCTCCACTTT.